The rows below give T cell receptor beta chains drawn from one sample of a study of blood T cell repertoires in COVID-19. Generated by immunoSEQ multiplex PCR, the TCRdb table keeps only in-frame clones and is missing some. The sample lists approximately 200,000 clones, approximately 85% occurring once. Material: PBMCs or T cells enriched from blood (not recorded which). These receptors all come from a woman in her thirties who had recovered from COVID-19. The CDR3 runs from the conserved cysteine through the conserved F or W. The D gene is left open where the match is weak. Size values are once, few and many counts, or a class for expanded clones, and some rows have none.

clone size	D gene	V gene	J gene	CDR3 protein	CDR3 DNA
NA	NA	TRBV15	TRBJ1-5	CATSSADRDMMQPQHF	TGTGCCACCAGCAGCGCCGATCGGGACATGATGCAGCCCCAGCATTTT
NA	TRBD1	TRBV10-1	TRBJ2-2	CASSADRENTGELFF	TGCGCCAGCAGCGCGGACAGGGAGAACACCGGGGAGCTGTTTTTT
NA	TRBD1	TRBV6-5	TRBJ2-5	CASRQDRGRETQYF	TGTGCCAGCAGACAGGACAGGGGGCGTGAGACCCAGTACTTC
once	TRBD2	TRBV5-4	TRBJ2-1	CASSPATSGKNNEQFF	TGTGCCAGCAGCCCGGCGACTAGCGGGAAAAACAATGAGCAGTTCTTC
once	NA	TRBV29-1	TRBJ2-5	CSVYSQQGSPETQYF	TGCAGCGTCTATTCCCAACAGGGAAGCCCAGAGACCCAGTACTTC
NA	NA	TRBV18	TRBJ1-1	CASSPPGFEDTEAFF	TGTGCCAGCTCACCACCTGGGTTTGAGGACACTGAAGCTTTCTTT
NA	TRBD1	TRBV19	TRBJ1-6	CASRGQGGNSPLHF	TGTGCCAGTAGAGGACAGGGAGGGAATTCACCCCTCCACTTT
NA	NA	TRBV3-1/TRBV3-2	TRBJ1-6	CASGELGTALHF	TGTGCCAGCGGCGAACTGGGGACTGCCCTCCACTTT
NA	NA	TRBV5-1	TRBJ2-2	CASSFPHDTNTGELFF	TGCGCCAGCAGCTTCCCCCACGACACTAACACCGGGGAGCTGTTTTTT
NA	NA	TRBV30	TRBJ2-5	CAWSVLGRETQYF	TGTGCCTGGAGTGTATTGGGGAGGGAGACCCAGTACTTC
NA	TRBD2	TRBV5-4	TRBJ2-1	CASTAGGGTSGKNEQFF	TGTGCCAGCACCGCGGGGGGTGGGACTAGCGGGAAAAATGAGCAGTTCTTC
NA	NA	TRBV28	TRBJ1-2	CASSREGSNYGYTF	TGTGCCAGCAGCAGAGAAGGGAGTAACTATGGCTACACCTTC
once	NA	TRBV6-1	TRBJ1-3	CASSDGHDPFSGNTIYF	TGTGCCAGCAGTGACGGACACGACCCTTTTTCTGGAAACACCATATATTTT
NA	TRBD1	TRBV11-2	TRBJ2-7	CASSLADRGPYEQYF	TGTGCCAGCAGCTTAGCGGACAGGGGGCCCTACGAGCAGTACTTC
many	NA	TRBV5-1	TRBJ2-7	CASSLSQGYEQYF	TGCGCCAGCAGCTTGTCTCAGGGCTACGAGCAGTACTTC
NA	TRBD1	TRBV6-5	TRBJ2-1	CASSYSGAGGYPQFF	TGTGCCAGCAGTTACTCAGGGGCAGGGGGTTACCCGCAGTTCTTC
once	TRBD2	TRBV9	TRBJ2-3	CASSVSGKGGDTQYF	TGTGCCAGCAGCGTAAGCGGGAAAGGAGGGGATACGCAGTATTTT
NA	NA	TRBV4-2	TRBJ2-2	CASSQRRGPGELFF	TGTGCCAGCAGCCAAAGGCGAGGTCCCGGGGAGCTGTTTTTT
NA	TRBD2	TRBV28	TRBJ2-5	CASSLIGLAGGPYETQYF	TGTGCCAGCAGTTTAATCGGACTAGCGGGAGGGCCTTATGAGACCCAGTACTTC
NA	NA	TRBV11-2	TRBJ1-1	CASSLERIVAEAFF	TGTGCCAGCAGCTTAGAGCGTATAGTCGCTGAAGCTTTCTTT
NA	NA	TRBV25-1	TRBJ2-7	CASIPAGQTNYEQYF	TGTGCCAGCATCCCGGCTGGGCAAACGAACTACGAGCAGTACTTC
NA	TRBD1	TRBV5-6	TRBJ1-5	CASSLQGVGNQPQHF	TGTGCCAGCAGCTTACAGGGGGTGGGCAATCAGCCCCAGCATTTT
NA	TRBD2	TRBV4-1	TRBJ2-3	CASSQRGGDTQYF	TGCGCCAGCAGCCAACGGGGGGGTGATACGCAGTATTTT
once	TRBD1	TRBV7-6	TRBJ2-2	CASSLDFGQGNTGELFF	TGTGCCAGCAGCTTAGACTTCGGACAGGGGAACACCGGGGAGCTGTTTTTT
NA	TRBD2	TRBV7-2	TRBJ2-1	CASSSTSGAYNEQFF	TGTGCCAGCAGCTCGACTAGCGGCGCATACAATGAGCAGTTCTTC
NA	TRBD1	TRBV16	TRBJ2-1	CASGRFTGDHEQFF	TGTGCCAGCGGACGCTTTACAGGGGACCATGAGCAGTTCTTC
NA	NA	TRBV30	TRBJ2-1	CAWTPRGYNEQFF	TGTGCCTGGACGCCTAGGGGGTACAATGAGCAGTTCTTC
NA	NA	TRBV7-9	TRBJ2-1	CASSLEYLGAPPGSEQFF	TGTGCCAGCAGCTTAGAGTATCTGGGAGCCCCCCCTGGGAGTGAGCAGTTCTTC
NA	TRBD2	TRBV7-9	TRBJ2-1	CAEGLAEAYNEQFF	TGTGCCGAGGGGCTAGCGGAGGCCTACAATGAGCAGTTCTTC
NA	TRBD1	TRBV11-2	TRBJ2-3	CASSSTGGSTDTQYF	TGTGCCAGCAGCTCGACAGGGGGTAGCACAGATACGCAGTATTTT
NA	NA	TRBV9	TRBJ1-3	CASSVDEVQGNTIYF	TGTGCCAGCAGCGTAGATGAGGTGCAGGGAAACACCATATATTTT
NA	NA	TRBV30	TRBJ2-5	CAWGREGETQYF	TGTGCCTGGGGGCGAGAGGGTGAGACCCAGTACTTC
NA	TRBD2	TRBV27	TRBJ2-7	CASRTSGSYEQYF	TGTGCCAGCCGGACTAGCGGCTCCTACGAGCAGTACTTC
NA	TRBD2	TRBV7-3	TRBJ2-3	CASSLGTSGADTQYF	TGTGCCAGCAGCTTAGGGACTAGCGGGGCAGATACGCAGTATTTT
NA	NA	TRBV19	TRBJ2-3	CASRDRDYTDTQYF	TGTGCCAGTAGGGACAGGGACTACACAGATACGCAGTATTTT
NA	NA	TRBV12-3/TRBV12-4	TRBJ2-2	CASSLWGVGELFF	TGTGCCAGCAGTTTATGGGGGGTCGGGGAGCTGTTTTTT
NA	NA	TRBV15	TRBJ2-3	CATSSSWRDTQYF	TGTGCCACCAGCTCAAGTTGGCGGGATACGCAGTATTTT
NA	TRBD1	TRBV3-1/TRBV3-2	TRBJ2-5	CASEDRGRQETQYF	TGTGCCAGTGAGGACAGGGGACGCCAAGAGACCCAGTACTTC
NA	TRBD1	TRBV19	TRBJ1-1	CASSPGQADFGEAFF	TGTGCCAGTTCACCGGGACAGGCCGACTTTGGGGAAGCTTTCTTT
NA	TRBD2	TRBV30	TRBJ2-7	CAWSPGLAGKDEQYF	TGTGCCTGGAGCCCCGGACTAGCGGGGAAGGACGAGCAGTACTTC
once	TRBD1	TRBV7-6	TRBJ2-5	CASSLGGQGESETQYF	TGTGCCAGCAGCTTAGGTGGACAGGGGGAATCGGAGACCCAGTACTTC